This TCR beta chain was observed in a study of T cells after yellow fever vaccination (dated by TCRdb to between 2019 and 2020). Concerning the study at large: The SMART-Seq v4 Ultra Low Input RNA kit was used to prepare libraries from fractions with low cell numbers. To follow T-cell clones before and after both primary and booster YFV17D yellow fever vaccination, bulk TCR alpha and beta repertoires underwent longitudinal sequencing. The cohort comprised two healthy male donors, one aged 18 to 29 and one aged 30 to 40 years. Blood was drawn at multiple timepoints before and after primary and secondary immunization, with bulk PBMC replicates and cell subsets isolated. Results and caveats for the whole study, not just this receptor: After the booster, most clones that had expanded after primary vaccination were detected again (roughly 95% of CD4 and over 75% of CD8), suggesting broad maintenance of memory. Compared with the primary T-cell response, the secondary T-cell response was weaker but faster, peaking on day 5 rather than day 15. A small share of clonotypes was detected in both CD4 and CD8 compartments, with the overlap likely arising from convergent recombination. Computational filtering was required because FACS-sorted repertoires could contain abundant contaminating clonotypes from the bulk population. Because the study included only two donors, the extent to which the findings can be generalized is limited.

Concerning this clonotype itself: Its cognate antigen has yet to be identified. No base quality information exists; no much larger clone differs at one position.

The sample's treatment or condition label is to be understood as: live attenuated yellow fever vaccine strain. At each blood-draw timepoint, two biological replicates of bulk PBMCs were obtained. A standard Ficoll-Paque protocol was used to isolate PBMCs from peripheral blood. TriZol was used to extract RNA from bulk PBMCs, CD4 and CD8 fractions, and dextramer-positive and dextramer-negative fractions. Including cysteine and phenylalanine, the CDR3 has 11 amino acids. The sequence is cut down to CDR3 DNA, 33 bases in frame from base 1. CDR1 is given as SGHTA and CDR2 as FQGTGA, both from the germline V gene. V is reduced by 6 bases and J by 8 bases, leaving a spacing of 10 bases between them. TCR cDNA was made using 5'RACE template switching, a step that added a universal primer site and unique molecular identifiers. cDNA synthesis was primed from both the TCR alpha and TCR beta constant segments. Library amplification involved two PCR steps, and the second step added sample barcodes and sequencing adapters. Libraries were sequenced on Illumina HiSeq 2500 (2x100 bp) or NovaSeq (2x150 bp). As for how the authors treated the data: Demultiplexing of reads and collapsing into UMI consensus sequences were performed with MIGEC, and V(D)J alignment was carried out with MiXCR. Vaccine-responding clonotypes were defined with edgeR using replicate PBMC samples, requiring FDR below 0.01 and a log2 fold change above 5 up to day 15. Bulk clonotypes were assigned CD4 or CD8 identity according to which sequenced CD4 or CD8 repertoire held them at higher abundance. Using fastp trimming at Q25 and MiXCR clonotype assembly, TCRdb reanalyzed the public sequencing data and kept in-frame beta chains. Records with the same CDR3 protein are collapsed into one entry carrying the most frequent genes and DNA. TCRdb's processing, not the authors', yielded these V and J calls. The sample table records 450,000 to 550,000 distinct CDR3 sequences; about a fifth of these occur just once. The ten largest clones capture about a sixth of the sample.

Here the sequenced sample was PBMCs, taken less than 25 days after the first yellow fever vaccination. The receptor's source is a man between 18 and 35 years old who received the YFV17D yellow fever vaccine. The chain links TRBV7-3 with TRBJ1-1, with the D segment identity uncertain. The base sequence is TGTGCCAGCAGTGATGGCGCGGAAGCTTTCTTT. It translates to CASSDGAEAFF. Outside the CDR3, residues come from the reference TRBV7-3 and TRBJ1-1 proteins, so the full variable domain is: GAGVSQTPSNKVTEKGKYVELRCDPISGHTALYWYRQSLGQGPEFLIYFQGTGAADDSGLPNDRFFAVRPEGSVSTLKIQRTERGDSAVYLCASSDGAEAFFGQGTRLTVV.